The T cell receptor (beta chain) described here comes from a study of blood T cell repertoires in COVID-19 (dated by TCRdb to the early 2020s). Background for the entire study: Samples covering the acute and convalescent phases of COVID-19 were provided by collaborators in the United States, Italy and Spain. A freely available public database, intended as a resource for researchers studying the immune response to SARS-CoV-2, is where the repertoires were released. The prospective study material was composed of cDNA or gDNA derived from T cells, B-cell-depleted T cells, or PBMCs. The sample metadata nearly always contained a de-identified subject ID, COVID-19 status, age in years and sex. Where HLA class I and class II types were available, the types were taken from metadata supplied by the sample provider, not from assay-based typing. The samples were drawn from the first 160 participants of the ongoing ImmuneRACE study and from roughly 1,300 subjects provided by 6 global collaborators. Deeply sampled blood TCRbeta repertoires from subjects exposed to, actively infected with, or recovered from COVID-19 were included in the dataset. Overall results and qualifications from the work: The amount of clinical and demographic metadata varied by source and participant and was provided uncurated.

A remark on this clone: Its recognized antigen is unknown. No quality values exist for individual bases; no much larger clone is one base distant.

Relative to germline, V is 2 bases shorter and J is 2 bases shorter, with 13 bases between their ends. CDR1 is given as MDHEN and CDR2 as SYDVKM, both from the germline V gene. The CDR3 goes from the cysteine to the phenylalanine over 17 residues. The DNA shown is the 51-base CDR3, in frame from base 1. TCRbeta CDR3 regions were amplified from genomic DNA using the immunoSEQ Assay, a bias-controlled multiplex PCR. From the authors' description of their analysis: The number of nucleated cells in each sample was estimated by amplification of reference gene primers within the assay. To quantify the absolute abundance of each unique TCRbeta CDR3 rearrangement, sequence reads were collapsed and filtered. For each sample, productive Simpson clonality was calculated by taking the square root of Simpson's diversity index across productive rearrangements. This immuneACCESS table, as held by TCRdb, lists in-frame sequences with V and J called but not all clones. Of the missing ones, under half trace to an unresolved V gene in checked studies; the others have no known cause. For V, J and clone size, that table is used; D and trimming come from the DNA. The sample yields roughly 260,000 clones; approximately 90% were counted once. Together, the top ten hold around 6% of the sample.

Participants in the prospective study were aged roughly 18 to 89 years, lived in about two dozen United States geographic areas, and enrolled through a virtual design. In the prospective study, participants were assigned to cohorts based on the clinical history participants reported in a screening survey and a study questionnaire. Mobile phlebotomists in the prospective study collected whole blood, serum and a nasopharyngeal or oropharyngeal swab from every participant. Participants in the prospective study had the option to provide additional blood draws and questionnaires over an approximately 2-month period. Prospective study blood samples were shipped either frozen or at room temperature before DNA extraction.

In this chain, TRBV28 is recombined with TRBJ1-6, with an unclear D gene assignment. This receptor was taken from a woman aged 25 to 45 with acute COVID-19. The specimen sequenced was PBMCs or T cells enriched from blood (not recorded which). The CDR3 in this case is CASSLITGGTYNSPLHF. The DNA is TGTGCCAGCAGTTTAATAACCGGCGGCACCTATAATTCACCCCTCCACTTT.